The 8 T cell receptor beta chains given below trace back to one sample, sequenced in a study of blood T cell repertoires in COVID-19. Some clones are missing from TCRdb's copy, which holds only in-frame ones; the method was immunoSEQ multiplex PCR. This table has 200,000 to 250,000 clones, around nine tenths appearing once. What was sequenced was peripheral blood. Receptor source: a woman aged 55 to 70 with acute or convalescent COVID-19.

The V call is TRBV7-2, the J call TRBJ2-3; D is ambiguous. This CDR3 has 16 residues. Germline V gives CDR1 SGHTA, CDR2 FQGNSA. Trimming left V 1 base short and J 1 base short, with 12 bases between. The CDR3 DNA reads TGTGCCAGCAGCTTAGACCCCGCTCCGGGCACAGATACGCAGTATTTT. Translating it yields CASSLDPAPGTDTQYF.

This clone was seen more than once but under ten times. The gene calls are TRBV25-1 and TRBJ1-1, with 9 bases lining up with TRBD1. The length of the CDR3 is 15 residues. The V segment lost 2 bases and the J segment 5 bases; nucleotides outside the gene matches: 6. Germline V gene lookup returns CDR1 MGHDK and CDR2 SYGVNS. In DNA, the CDR3 is TGTGCCAGCAGTGAACCTACAGGGGGCAGAACTGAAGCTTTCTTT. This codes for CASSEPTGGRTEAFF.

The V gene is TRBV28, the J gene TRBJ1-3; maybe TRBD1 (6 bases). CDR1 MDHEN and CDR2 SYDVKM come from the germline V gene. The CDR3 sequence is 15 residues long. Trimming cost V 2 bases and J 4 bases, with 12 bases left between them. The chain's CDR3 is CASSLPRTVGNTIYF. In nucleotides, the CDR3 is TGTGCCAGCAGTTTACCTCGGACAGTCGGAAACACCATATATTTT. The variable domain in full, completed from reference TRBV28 and TRBJ1-3, reads DVKVTQSSRYLVKRTGEKVFLECVQDMDHENMFWYRQDPGLGLRLIYFSYDVKMKEKGDIPEGYSVSREKKERFSLILESASTNQTSMYLCASSLPRTVGNTIYFGEGSWLTVV.

This clone was seen only a few times. The chain carries TRBV4-3 and TRBJ2-1; 8 bases are shared with TRBD1. With 0 bases clipped from V and 0 bases from J, the junction kept 10 bases outside the gene matches. This CDR3 has 19 residues. Germline CDR1 is LGHNA and CDR2 is YSLEER. This CDR3 is CASSQDRTGWISSYNEQFF. The CDR3 region has the DNA TGCGCCAGCAGCCAAGATAGGACAGGGTGGATCTCCTCCTACAATGAGCAGTTCTTC.

In its sample, this clone was seen a few times. The chain links TRBV6-6 to TRBJ2-7; 9 nucleotides match TRBD2. The CDR3 contains 16 residues. Per the germline V gene, CDR1 is MNHNY and CDR2 is SVGAGI (reference sequence). V lost 5 bases and J lost 2; bases outside the gene matches: 10. The CDR3 loop is CASSPHPSGAAYEQYF. In nucleotides, the CDR3 is TGTGCCAGCAGTCCACACCCTAGCGGGGCAGCCTACGAGCAGTACTTC.

V gene TRBV6-6 combines with J gene TRBJ1-5, with TRBD1 matching 9 bases. The V gene end was trimmed by 5 bases and the J gene end by 7 bases; junction bases not matched to a gene: 6. CDR1 and CDR2 from the germline V gene are MNHNY and SVGAGI (reference sequence). CDR3 size: 14 residues. For the CDR3, the DNA is TGTGCCAGCAGTATACAGGGGGCAGGGCAGCCCCAGCATTTT. This gives the protein CASSIQGAGQPQHF.

The rearrangement links TRBV6-2 or TRBV6-3 to TRBJ1-5; the match to TRBD1 covers 10 bases. The J segment lost 2 bases and the V segment lost 2 bases, leaving 3 bases of the junction unmatched. CDR1 MNHEY and CDR2 SVGEGT come from the germline V gene. The CDR3 extends over 16 amino acids. The CDR3 reads CASSYAGTGGNQPQHF. CDR3 DNA: TGTGCCAGCAGTTACGCCGGGACAGGGGGCAATCAGCCCCAGCATTTT.

This chain links TRBV10-1 with TRBJ2-1, with TRBD1 matching over 8 bases. The J segment lost 5 bases and the V segment lost 4 bases, leaving 7 bases of the junction unmatched. CDR1 and CDR2 from the germline V gene are WNHNN and SYGVQD (reference sequence). This CDR3 contains 15 residues. The CDR3: CASSARDRYNNEQFF. DNA for the CDR3: TGCGCCAGCAGTGCTAGGGACAGGTATAACAATGAGCAGTTCTTC.